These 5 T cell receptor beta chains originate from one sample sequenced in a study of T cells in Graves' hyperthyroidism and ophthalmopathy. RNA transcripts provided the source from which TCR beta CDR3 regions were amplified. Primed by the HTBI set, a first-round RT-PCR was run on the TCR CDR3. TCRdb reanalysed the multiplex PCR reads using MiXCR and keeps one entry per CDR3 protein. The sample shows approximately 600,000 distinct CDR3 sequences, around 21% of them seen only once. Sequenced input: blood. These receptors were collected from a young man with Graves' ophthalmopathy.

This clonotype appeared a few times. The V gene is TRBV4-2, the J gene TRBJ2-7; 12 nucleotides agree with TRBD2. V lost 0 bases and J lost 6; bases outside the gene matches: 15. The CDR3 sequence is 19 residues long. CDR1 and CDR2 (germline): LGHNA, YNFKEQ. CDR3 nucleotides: TGTGCCAGCAGCCAAGACGTCCCTAGCGGGAGGGCCGCGGGTTCCGAGCAGTACTTC. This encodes CASSQDVPSGRAAGSEQYF.

This chain's CDR3 is CASSSHTGATGNTIYF. The CDR3 bases are TGTGCCAGCAGTTCCCACACAGGGGCCACTGGAAACACCATATATTTT. This sequence joins TRBV6-2 or TRBV6-3 and TRBJ1-3; TRBD1 matches 7 bases. V dropped 4 bases and J dropped 2; count of bases not matched to a gene: 8. CDR3 length: 16 amino acids. The germline gives CDR1 MNHEY, CDR2 SVGEGT.

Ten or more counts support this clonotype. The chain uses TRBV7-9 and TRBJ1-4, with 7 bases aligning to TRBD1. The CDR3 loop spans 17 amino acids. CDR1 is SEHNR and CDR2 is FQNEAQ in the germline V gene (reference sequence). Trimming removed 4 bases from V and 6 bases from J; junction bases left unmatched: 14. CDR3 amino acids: CASSYRQGGPSDEKLFF. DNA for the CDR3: TGTGCCAGCAGCTACCGACAGGGTGGGCCATCGGATGAAAAACTGTTTTTT.

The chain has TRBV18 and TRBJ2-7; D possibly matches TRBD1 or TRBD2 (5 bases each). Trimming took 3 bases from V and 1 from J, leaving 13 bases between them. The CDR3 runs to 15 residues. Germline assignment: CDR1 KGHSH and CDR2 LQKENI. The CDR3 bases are TGTGCCAGCTCACCCCGGGACGATGCTTCCTACGAGCAGTACTTC. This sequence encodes CASSPRDDASYEQYF.

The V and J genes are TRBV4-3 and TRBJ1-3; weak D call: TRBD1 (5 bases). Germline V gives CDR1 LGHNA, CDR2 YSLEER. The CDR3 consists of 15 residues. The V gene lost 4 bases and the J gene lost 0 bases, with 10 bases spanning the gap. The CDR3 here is CASSLGTFSGNTIYF. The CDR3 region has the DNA TGCGCCAGCAGCCTCGGGACTTTCTCTGGAAACACCATATATTTT.